These T cell receptor beta chains were read from a single sample in a study of cytomegalovirus exposure and HLA in healthy donors. The data were produced by immunoSEQ multiplex PCR, yet TCRdb's version contains in-frame clones alone and is incomplete. This table has 84,000 or so clones, under 80% appearing once. Specimen: PBMCs. Receptors were obtained from a human donor in good health. CDR3s include the opening cysteine and the closing phenylalanine or tryptophan. The order of the fields is J gene, clone size, D gene, V gene, CDR3 DNA, CDR3 protein. The D gene is left open where the match is weak. A row's size may be missing; if present it is once, few, many or a size class.

J: TRBJ2-1; size: -; D: TRBD2; V: TRBV4-1; DNA: TGCGCCAGCAGCCAAGAGATCCTAGCGGGGGGGCGGGGTGAGCAGTTCTTC; CDR3: CASSQEILAGGRGEQFF
J: TRBJ2-4; size: -; D: TRBD2; V: TRBV6-6; DNA: TGTGCCAGCAGTGGAAGCGGGGGGGCTTACATTCAGTACTTC; CDR3: CASSGSGGAYIQYF
J: TRBJ1-2; size: -; D: TRBD1; V: TRBV25-1; DNA: TGTGCCAGCACTCAAGGACAGGGGAACTATGGCTACCCCTTC; CDR3: CASTQGQGNYGYPF
J: TRBJ2-7; size: -; D: TRBD2; V: TRBV5-6; DNA: TGTGCCAGCAGCTTGGATCCAGCCTATGGGACTAGCCCTAACTACGAGCAGTACTTC; CDR3: CASSLDPAYGTSPNYEQYF
J: TRBJ2-5; size: -; D: -; V: TRBV5-1; DNA: TGCGCCAGCAGCGCACAGGGTCAAGAGACCCAGTACTTC; CDR3: CASSAQGQETQYF
J: TRBJ2-5; size: once; D: TRBD2; V: TRBV27; DNA: TGTGCCAGCAGATTGGCGGGGGTAGGGGAGACCCAGTACTTC; CDR3: CASRLAGVGETQYF
J: TRBJ2-1; size: -; D: -; V: TRBV5-1; DNA: TGCGCCAGCAGCTTAGGGGGAGGGTATGAGCAGTTCTTC; CDR3: CASSLGGGYEQFF
J: TRBJ2-5; size: -; D: TRBD2; V: TRBV6-1; DNA: TGTGCCAGCAGTGGTCCGAGCACTAGCGGGGGCTACCAAGAGACCCAGTACTTC; CDR3: CASSGPSTSGGYQETQYF
J: TRBJ2-7; size: -; D: TRBD1; V: TRBV6-5; DNA: TGTGCCAGCAGCATAAGGGGGACAGCCTACGAGCAGTACTTC; CDR3: CASSIRGTAYEQYF
J: TRBJ1-4; size: -; D: TRBD1; V: TRBV29-1; DNA: TGCAGCGTGCGGACAGGGGGCGCAGTAACTAATGAAAAACTGTTTTTT; CDR3: CSVRTGGAVTNEKLFF
J: TRBJ2-5; size: -; D: -; V: TRBV7-9; DNA: TGTGCCAGCAGCTTAGCGGCTACAGGGTGGGGTCTTGAGACCCAGTACTTC; CDR3: CASSLAATGWGLETQYF
J: TRBJ2-1; size: -; D: TRBD2; V: TRBV4-3; DNA: TGCGCCAGCAGCCAAGATAGTCTCGCGGGGGGGCCTGATGAGCAGTTCTTC; CDR3: CASSQDSLAGGPDEQFF
J: TRBJ1-2; size: -; D: -; V: TRBV19; DNA: TGTGCCAGTAGTCCTGACTCGGGGGGCTACACCTTC; CDR3: CASSPDSGGYTF
J: TRBJ2-1; size: -; D: TRBD2; V: TRBV9; DNA: TGTGCCAGCAGCCTTGGGGGGGATTCCTACAATGAGCAGTTCTTC; CDR3: CASSLGGDSYNEQFF
J: TRBJ1-1; size: -; D: -; V: TRBV11-2; DNA: TGTGCCAGCAGCTTAGACCCGGGGTTTGAAGCTTTCTTT; CDR3: CASSLDPGFEAFF
J: TRBJ1-2; size: -; D: TRBD1; V: TRBV29-1; DNA: TGCAGCTCCGGACAGGGCGACTATGGCTACACCTTC; CDR3: CSSGQGDYGYTF
J: TRBJ2-7; size: -; D: -; V: TRBV7-2; DNA: TGTGCCAGCACCTCAGACAGAATCCCCTACGAGCAGTACTTC; CDR3: CASTSDRIPYEQYF
J: TRBJ2-3; size: -; D: TRBD2; V: TRBV5-1; DNA: TGCGCCAGCAGCTTAGGTAGCGGGGGTAGCACAGATACGCAGTATTTT; CDR3: CASSLGSGGSTDTQYF
J: TRBJ2-1; size: -; D: -; V: TRBV5-4; DNA: TGTGCCAGCAGCCCGGCCGGGACTTGGTCCTACAATGAGCAGTTCTTC; CDR3: CASSPAGTWSYNEQFF
J: TRBJ1-2; size: -; D: TRBD1; V: TRBV6-1; DNA: TGTGCCAGCAGTCCTTGGACAGGGCACACGGGGGGCTACACCTTC; CDR3: CASSPWTGHTGGYTF
J: TRBJ2-7; size: -; D: -; V: TRBV19; DNA: TGTGCCAGTAGTCCTACAGGGTTCCCCTACGAGCAGTACTTC; CDR3: CASSPTGFPYEQYF
J: TRBJ2-1; size: -; D: TRBD2; V: TRBV19; DNA: TGTGCCAGTAGTATGCGGGGGGGTTACAATGAGCAGTTCTTC; CDR3: CASSMRGGYNEQFF
J: TRBJ2-7; size: -; D: TRBD1; V: TRBV25-1; DNA: TGTGCCAGCAGCCCGGACAGGATATACGAAGGGCAGTACTTC; CDR3: CASSPDRIYEGQYF
J: TRBJ2-7; size: -; D: TRBD1; V: TRBV18; DNA: TGTGCCAGCTCACCTACGACAGGGGCCTACGAGCAGTACTTC; CDR3: CASSPTTGAYEQYF
J: TRBJ1-6; size: -; D: -; V: TRBV21-1; DNA: TGTGCCAGCAGCAAAGAAAGGGCAGGGATAATCATGAGCTCCTATAATTCACCCCTCCACTTT; CDR3: CASSKERAGIIMSSYNSPLHF
J: TRBJ1-2; size: once; D: -; V: TRBV30; DNA: TGTGCCTGGAGTGTAAACAGGATCTATGGCTACACCTTC; CDR3: CAWSVNRIYGYTF
J: TRBJ2-7; size: -; D: -; V: TRBV5-1; DNA: TGCGCCAGCAGCGGAGGGGGCGCGGGTAGTAACGAGCAGTACTTC; CDR3: CASSGGGAGSNEQYF
J: TRBJ2-5; size: -; D: TRBD1; V: TRBV9; DNA: TGTGCCAGCAGCGGGACAGGGCCAGAGACCCAGTACTTC; CDR3: CASSGTGPETQYF